This TCR beta chain was profiled in a study of cytomegalovirus exposure and HLA in healthy donors. Study as a whole: There were about 85 million unique TCRs (from HLA-typed donors) in an early data release.

Primers for the PCR totalled 60 Vbeta and 13 Jbeta. Clones were read by immunoSEQ multiplex PCR, and TCRdb kept only the in-frame ones, dropping some. The data show about 200,000 clones, around 80% seen once. This clone appeared a few times. Its matching antigen is unknown. Points from the study as a whole: Later analysis identified several of the most significant clusters that appeared linked to common viral pathogens. Association of around 17,000 TCR beta sequences with HLA alleles was found at 0.05 false discovery rate in a later analysis. Analyses of presence/absence relied on an assumption of roughly uniform sequencing depth across donors.

Between the trimmed V and J ends, which lost 6 bases and 2 bases, there was a span of 8 bases. From germline, CDR1 is SNHLY and CDR2 FYNNEI. This CDR3 is 14 amino acids long. Sequenced sample: PBMCs. The V call is TRBV2, the J call TRBJ2-6, with a tentative D call TRBD1 (5 bases). The source of this sequence is a boy aged 2 to 10 in good health and CMV-seronegative. CDR3 residues: CASRDTPGANVLTF. CDR3 coding DNA: TGTGCCAGCAGGGACACCCCTGGGGCCAACGTCCTGACTTTC.